In this sample, the clone carrying this T cell receptor (beta chain) turned up many times. Antigen: not known. A single record per CDR3 protein comes from TCRdb applying MiXCR to the 5' RACE reads. The sample consists of roughly 39,000 distinct CDR3 sequences, roughly 7% of them appearing once. This sample is part of a study of spatial heterogeneity in lung cancer. Background on the study: The study consistently detected more beta-chain than alpha-chain sequences.

This CDR3 spans 14 amino acids. Germline V CDR1 and CDR2: MNHNY, SVGAGI (reference sequence). Deletions cut 4 bases from V and 0 bases from J, with 10 bases between. Documented time point: sample taken at primary tumor resection. Material for sequencing was whole RNA from tumor, nontumor lung or frozen PBMC, left unsorted. Study-level findings and limits: Ubiquitous expanded tumor TCRs were observed in blood more at resection than follow-up.

The rearrangement uses TRBV6-6 and TRBJ2-7; no definite D call. Sample: PBMCs, taken at surgery. The origin of this receptor is a female donor with early-stage non-small cell lung cancer. The CDR3 DNA is TGTGCCAGCAGTTCTAGTTTCGGCTCCTACGAGCAGTACTTC. The encoded protein is CASSSSFGSYEQYF.